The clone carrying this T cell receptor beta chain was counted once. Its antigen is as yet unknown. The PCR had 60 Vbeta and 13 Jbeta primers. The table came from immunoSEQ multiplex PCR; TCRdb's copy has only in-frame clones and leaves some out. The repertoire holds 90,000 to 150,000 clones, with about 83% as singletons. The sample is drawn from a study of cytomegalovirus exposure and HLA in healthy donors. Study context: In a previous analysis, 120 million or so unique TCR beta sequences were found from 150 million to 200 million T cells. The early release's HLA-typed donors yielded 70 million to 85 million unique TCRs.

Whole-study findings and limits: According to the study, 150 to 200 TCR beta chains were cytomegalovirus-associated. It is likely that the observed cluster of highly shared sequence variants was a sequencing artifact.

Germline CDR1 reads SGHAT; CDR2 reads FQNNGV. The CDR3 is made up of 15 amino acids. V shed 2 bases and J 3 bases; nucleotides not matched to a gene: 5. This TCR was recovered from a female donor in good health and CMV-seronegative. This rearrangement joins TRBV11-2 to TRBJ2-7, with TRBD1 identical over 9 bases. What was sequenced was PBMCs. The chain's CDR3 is CASSLRGGQGYEQYF. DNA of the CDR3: TGTGCCAGCAGCTTAAGGGGGGGACAGGGCTACGAGCAGTACTTC.